Listed below are T cell receptor beta chains from one sample, sequenced in a study of T cells in Graves' hyperthyroidism and ophthalmopathy. Using its own MiXCR run on the multiplex PCR reads, TCRdb lists one record per CDR3 protein. This sample has under 400,000 distinct CDR3 sequences; roughly 14% occur once, and the top ten carry approximately 10%. The sample consisted of blood. The receptors were sampled from a woman in her sixties or seventies with Graves' hyperthyroidism. Both conserved end residues are trimmed from each CDR3. Each record gives: V gene, clone size, J gene, CDR3 protein. Clone size is stated in some rows and not others, as once, few, many or a class when expanded.

v_call: TRBV6-1; clone_size: few; j_call: TRBJ1-1; cdr3_aa: ASSQYMTEAF
v_call: TRBV24-1; clone_size: -; j_call: TRBJ1-1; cdr3_aa: ATTSRGNTEAF
v_call: TRBV7-9; clone_size: many; j_call: TRBJ2-1; cdr3_aa: ASSPAGPRHNEQF
v_call: TRBV6-1; clone_size: few; j_call: TRBJ2-2; cdr3_aa: ASSERVLASNTGELF
v_call: TRBV20-1; clone_size: many; j_call: TRBJ2-5; cdr3_aa: SARVIKGREETQY
v_call: TRBV7-2; clone_size: many; j_call: TRBJ1-3; cdr3_aa: ASSPMGYGNTIY
v_call: TRBV20-1; clone_size: many; j_call: TRBJ2-1; cdr3_aa: SASWTQYNEQF
v_call: TRBV18; clone_size: many; j_call: TRBJ2-1; cdr3_aa: ASSRNLDQGVSYNEQF
v_call: TRBV28; clone_size: many; j_call: TRBJ2-3; cdr3_aa: ASSPPIAGTTDTQY
v_call: TRBV9; clone_size: -; j_call: TRBJ2-5; cdr3_aa: ASSPNGETQY
v_call: TRBV10-1; clone_size: many; j_call: TRBJ2-5; cdr3_aa: ASSRLAGETQY
v_call: TRBV3-1; clone_size: many; j_call: TRBJ1-2; cdr3_aa: ASSQDWGQGARGYT
v_call: TRBV5-1; clone_size: many; j_call: TRBJ2-3; cdr3_aa: ASTSSGSTDTQY
v_call: TRBV24-1; clone_size: -; j_call: TRBJ2-7; cdr3_aa: ATSDSRGWEQY
v_call: TRBV29-1; clone_size: many; j_call: TRBJ1-1; cdr3_aa: SVWSHSNTEAF
v_call: TRBV7-3; clone_size: few; j_call: TRBJ2-1; cdr3_aa: ASSSLAGVSYNEQF
v_call: TRBV25-1; clone_size: -; j_call: TRBJ2-5; cdr3_aa: ASSEQQETQY
v_call: TRBV12-3/TRBV12-4; clone_size: many; j_call: TRBJ1-4; cdr3_aa: ASSRLQGNTEKLF
v_call: TRBV10-3; clone_size: -; j_call: TRBJ1-4; cdr3_aa: AISESDRTTNEKLF
v_call: TRBV9; clone_size: many; j_call: TRBJ1-1; cdr3_aa: ASSVTGMATEAF
v_call: TRBV6-5; clone_size: few; j_call: TRBJ2-7; cdr3_aa: ASSYGTSGRYEQY
v_call: TRBV20-1; clone_size: few; j_call: TRBJ2-7; cdr3_aa: SASPPGQGYEQY
v_call: TRBV12-3/TRBV12-4; clone_size: many; j_call: TRBJ2-1; cdr3_aa: ASRKTSVNEQF
v_call: TRBV27; clone_size: -; j_call: TRBJ2-1; cdr3_aa: ASSSIRGKGNEQF
v_call: TRBV5-1; clone_size: many; j_call: TRBJ2-1; cdr3_aa: ASSLDLAGVSYNEQF
v_call: TRBV3-1; clone_size: few; j_call: TRBJ1-3; cdr3_aa: ASSQEGGWHTIY
v_call: TRBV11-2; clone_size: -; j_call: TRBJ1-1; cdr3_aa: ASSPTGGDGEAF
v_call: TRBV5-1; clone_size: many; j_call: TRBJ2-1; cdr3_aa: ASSGGRGDFYNEQF
v_call: TRBV28; clone_size: -; j_call: TRBJ2-1; cdr3_aa: ASINNNEQF
v_call: TRBV28; clone_size: few; j_call: TRBJ2-7; cdr3_aa: ASSLPGPDNQY
v_call: TRBV6-2/TRBV6-3; clone_size: many; j_call: TRBJ2-1; cdr3_aa: ASRGLAGHYNEQF
v_call: TRBV5-1; clone_size: many; j_call: TRBJ1-3; cdr3_aa: ASSLAGQVSGNTIY
v_call: TRBV6-1; clone_size: many; j_call: TRBJ2-2; cdr3_aa: ASSRGTSGSTGELF
v_call: TRBV5-1; clone_size: -; j_call: TRBJ1-5; cdr3_aa: ASSEGSEGQPQH
v_call: TRBV5-1; clone_size: many; j_call: TRBJ2-5; cdr3_aa: ASSLVASGTQETQY
v_call: TRBV11-2; clone_size: many; j_call: TRBJ2-5; cdr3_aa: ASSRRVLRRLAENQETQY
v_call: TRBV20-1; clone_size: many; j_call: TRBJ2-1; cdr3_aa: SARHERGYNEQF
v_call: TRBV3-1; clone_size: many; j_call: TRBJ1-1; cdr3_aa: ASSHRGPNTEAF
v_call: TRBV7-3; clone_size: many; j_call: TRBJ1-1; cdr3_aa: ASSLSSRANTEAF
v_call: TRBV5-1; clone_size: many; j_call: TRBJ1-5; cdr3_aa: ASSLDQNQPQH
v_call: TRBV5-1; clone_size: many; j_call: TRBJ2-1; cdr3_aa: ASSPGQGAHDEQF
v_call: TRBV9; clone_size: many; j_call: TRBJ1-4; cdr3_aa: ASTGPPGLRRVDNEKLF
v_call: TRBV7-8; clone_size: -; j_call: TRBJ2-7; cdr3_aa: ASSLGILKVDEQY
v_call: TRBV6-1; clone_size: few; j_call: TRBJ2-7; cdr3_aa: ASSEKEDRFYEQY
v_call: TRBV7-9; clone_size: many; j_call: TRBJ2-5; cdr3_aa: ASSLVMAGETQY
v_call: TRBV11-2; clone_size: many; j_call: TRBJ2-7; cdr3_aa: ASSFGQGGGEQY
v_call: TRBV5-1; clone_size: few; j_call: TRBJ2-7; cdr3_aa: ASSFLGGSSYEQY
v_call: TRBV2; clone_size: many; j_call: TRBJ2-1; cdr3_aa: ASRATSGWNEQF
v_call: TRBV20-1; clone_size: -; j_call: TRBJ2-7; cdr3_aa: SARGPRRGPSYEQY
v_call: TRBV6-1; clone_size: -; j_call: TRBJ2-7; cdr3_aa: ASRKREAYEQY
v_call: TRBV20-1; clone_size: many; j_call: TRBJ2-3; cdr3_aa: SAEFSGSSTDTQY
v_call: TRBV9; clone_size: -; j_call: TRBJ1-5; cdr3_aa: ASSAESGTGVNQPQH
v_call: TRBV30; clone_size: many; j_call: TRBJ1-1; cdr3_aa: AWRGRRGSMNTEAF
v_call: TRBV19; clone_size: -; j_call: TRBJ1-1; cdr3_aa: ASSIGQFKEAF
v_call: TRBV6-1; clone_size: -; j_call: TRBJ2-1; cdr3_aa: ASRQTSLEEQF